This TCR beta chain was captured by sequencing in a study of metastatic and nonmetastatic thyroid tumors (dated by TCRdb to about 2020). Concerning the study at large: The researchers compared repertoires between peripheral blood samples and tumor or nodule tissue samples from patients with malignant or benign thyroid disease.

The library was built by means of PCR. The sequencer listed for this sample is Illumina HiSeq 4000. The TCR beta-chain CDR3 region of each patient was profiled by high-throughput sequencing. As for how the authors treated the data: The researchers built a classifier to tell apart papillary thyroid cancer patients with distant metastasis, based on CDR3 differences among clinicopathological groups. Repertoire diversity was assessed with the Shannon index, and tumor-blood repertoire similarity with the Morisita-Horn index. The public reads were quality trimmed at Q25 with fastp and then assembled into clones with MiXCR by TCRdb, keeping productive beta chains. It is TCRdb's table, rather than the study itself, that gives the V and J calls and clone size. The sample table contains 5,500 to 8,000 clones; only one count was recorded for roughly a third of them. Roughly 20% of the sample goes to the ten largest clones.

Here is what the overall study found, with its caveats: In both blood and tumor samples, malignant tumors were reported to have significantly higher TCR beta diversity than benign nodules.

None of the patients had been given any treatment before thyroid surgery. Patient clinical samples collected from the early 2010s to the late 2010s were retrospectively analysed using T-cell receptor beta sequencing. This clone was counted a few times. There is no known antigen for this receptor. It has no much larger one-base neighbor in the sample; base qualities were not kept. The TCR was taken from a female donor with papillary thyroid cancer or a benign thyroid nodule (not recorded which). Some clones in this sample may be carry-over from other donors' samples. Material: tumor tissue.

Here is the DNA: TGTGCCAGCAGTGAAGTTACTTATAATTCACCCCTCCACTTT. This sequence encodes CASSEVTYNSPLHF. The V gene is TRBV2 and the J gene is TRBJ1-6; the D gene cannot be named for sure. Deletion took 1 base off V and 4 bases off J, with a span of 5 bases between the germline ends. From the cysteine up to the phenylalanine, the CDR3 has a length of 14 residues. The retained sequence is limited to the CDR3, 42 bases, with the frame set at the first base. From the germline V gene, CDR1 is SNHLY and CDR2 is FYNNEI.